This TCR beta chain emerged from a study of control samples from healthy donors and cancer patients. CDR1 and CDR2 (germline): SGHVS, FQNEAQ. Trimming cost V 6 bases and J 0 bases; bases outside gene matches: 8. This CDR3 is 16 amino acids long. The method was immunoSEQ multiplex PCR; TCRdb's version includes in-frame clones alone and lacks a portion of them. The repertoire consists of fewer than 200,000 clones, with 90% occurring once and the leading ten covering around 1.4%. The receptor was derived from a woman in her 50s in good health. The V gene is TRBV7-8, the J gene TRBJ2-1; 7 bases match TRBD2. Sequencing was done on a sample of blood. The CDR3 reads CASRGSGRGSYNEQFF. The CDR3 DNA reads TGTGCCAGCAGGGGGAGTGGGAGGGGCTCCTACAATGAGCAGTTCTTC.